This TCR beta chain stems from a study of sequential checkpoint blockade in melanoma. This CDR3 has 13 amino acids. Germline-derived CDR1 and CDR2 are MNHNS and SASEGT. Treatment defined: randomized to nivolumab then ipilimumab (arm A) or the reverse (arm B). Method: immunoSEQ multiplex PCR; TCRdb's copy keeps in-frame clones and lacks some. The table includes about 20,000 clones, 80% to 90% detected once. The source of this sequence is a human donor with melanoma. The source material was CD8+ T cells sorted from blood (inferred from file names), sampled from a patient given nivolumab and ipilimumab in sequence. This chain joins TRBV6-1 and TRBJ2-5; possibly TRBD1 for D (6 bases). The J call may not be correct, given that the DNA end is closer to TRBJ2-7. CDR3 sequence: CASSPRGQYEQYF. CDR3 nucleotides: TGTGCCAGCTCCCCCAGGGGCCAATACGAGCAGTACTTC.